The clone carrying this TCR beta chain is deemed medium-sized. Its matching antigen is unknown. These data are taken from a study of T-cell memory formation after mild COVID-19. The overall study: Largely, TCR clusters stayed within a single donor. General observations from the study: Clonal second-wave expansions that peaked on day 37 had unconfirmed SARS-CoV-2 specificity.

Germline V gene lookup returns CDR1 SQVTM and CDR2 ANQGSEA. V shed 6 bases and J shed 4 bases, with 10 bases lying between them. This CDR3 is built from 11 residues. TCR alpha and TCR beta cDNA libraries carrying sample barcodes and UMIs came from 5'RACE with constant-segment primers. TCRdb processed the 5' RACE reads anew with MiXCR; each CDR3 protein has one entry. The sample yields over 30,000 distinct CDR3 sequences, over 9.5% seen once. What was sequenced was PBMCs or a T cell subset sorted from them (not recorded which). V and J are TRBV29-1 and TRBJ2-7, with D unresolved. The receptor was isolated from a man in his late teens or twenties who had mild COVID-19 (a few samples of this study predate the infection). Cell type and time point are not known. The CDR3 loop reads CSVRSRYEQYF. The DNA for the CDR3 is TGCAGCGTCCGGAGTCGGTACGAGCAGTACTTC.